A single sample is the source of the 29 T cell receptor beta chains below, sequenced in a study of blood T cell repertoires in COVID-19. The repertoire was sequenced with immunoSEQ multiplex PCR; TCRdb's copy has only in-frame clones and lacks some. The data show approximately 330,000 clones, roughly 89% seen once. The sample consisted of peripheral blood. These receptor sequences come from a man aged 30 to 39 with COVID-19, enrolled during active disease.

V usage is TRBV6-5 and J usage is TRBJ2-7, with D perhaps matching TRBD1 (6 bases). The CDR3 consists of 14 residues. Germline values: CDR1 MNHEY, CDR2 SVGAGI. V shed 6 bases and J shed 2 bases, with 14 bases lying between them. CDR3 nucleotide sequence: TGTGCCAGCAGCCCCGACAGGTACACCTACGAGCAGTACTTC. It yields the protein CASSPDRYTYEQYF.

This sequence joins TRBV5-6 and TRBJ1-2; 12 nucleotides match TRBD1. This CDR3 spans 15 amino acids. From germline, CDR1 is SGHDT and CDR2 YYEEEE. The V segment lost 4 bases and the J segment 8 bases; nucleotides outside the gene matches: 9. The CDR3 loop is CASSHRGQGASGYTF. DNA for the CDR3: TGTGCCAGCAGCCATAGGGGACAGGGGGCGTCAGGCTACACCTTC.

The gene calls are TRBV2 and TRBJ1-6; 10 bases match TRBD1. The ends lost 7 bases at V and 5 bases at J; junction bases unmatched: 8. Germline CDR1 and CDR2: SNHLY and FYNNEI. This CDR3 is built from 16 residues. CDR3 sequence reads: CASIWDRGANNSPLHF. CDR3 sequence (DNA): TGTGCCAGCATCTGGGACAGGGGCGCAAATAATTCACCCCTCCACTTT.

CDR3 in amino acids: CASRVGGFNEKLFF. The CDR3 bases are TGCGCCAGCAGGGTAGGGGGATTTAATGAAAAACTGTTTTTT. This sequence joins TRBV5-1 and TRBJ1-4; a possible D gene is TRBD1 (6 bases). Trimming took off 5 bases at V and 4 bases at J, with 12 bases between the two ends. Germline CDR1 reads SGHRS; CDR2 reads YFSETQ. There are 14 residues in the CDR3.

This chain uses TRBV11-2 with TRBJ1-4, with D tentatively TRBD1 (6 bases). This CDR3 comprises 15 residues. Trimming shortened V by 5 bases and J by 4 bases, and 14 bases separated the two germline ends. Germline CDR1 is SGHAT and CDR2 is FQNNGV. The chain's CDR3 is CASSPGAAFNEKLFF. CDR3 DNA sequence: TGTGCCAGCAGCCCAGGGGCAGCTTTTAATGAAAAACTGTTTTTT. Combining the CDR3 with reference TRBV11-2 and TRBJ1-4 gives the whole variable domain EAGVAQSPRYKIIEKRQSVAFWCNPISGHATLYWYQQILGQGPKLLIQFQNNGVVDDSQLPKDRFSAERLKGVDSTLKIQPAKLEDSAVYLCASSPGAAFNEKLFFGSGTQLSVL.

The V call is TRBV7-9, the J call TRBJ2-1; 8 nucleotides line up with TRBD2. Germline V gene data show CDR1 as SEHNR and CDR2 as FQNEAQ (reference sequence). V gave up 3 bases and J gave up 2 bases; unmatched junction bases: 3. This CDR3 region has 15 residues. The CDR3 nucleotides are TGTGCCAGCAGCTTTAGCGGGGATCCCTACAATGAGCAGTTCTTC. This codes for CASSFSGDPYNEQFF.

The chain has TRBV24-1 and TRBJ1-6; 9 bases are shared with TRBD1. Per germline, CDR1 KGHDR and CDR2 SFDVKD. V lost 8 bases to trimming and J lost 0 bases; unmatched junction nucleotides: 16. The CDR3 runs to 20 residues. This chain's CDR3 is CATNLNRDREFSSYNSPLHF. Written as DNA, the CDR3 is TGTGCCACCAACCTGAACCGGGACAGGGAATTTTCCTCCTATAATTCACCCCTCCACTTT.

The chain uses TRBV14 and TRBJ2-3; D perhaps matches TRBD1 (6 bases). The germline V gene encodes CDR1 SGHDN and CDR2 FVKESK. This CDR3 has 15 residues. Trimming removed 2 bases from V and 0 bases from J, with 9 bases in between. CDR3 amino acids: CASSQIQGSTDTQYF. As DNA, the CDR3 is TGTGCCAGCAGCCAAATCCAGGGGAGCACAGATACGCAGTATTTT.

This chain's CDR3 is CSAKALAGVEQYF. Here the CDR3 DNA reads TGCAGCGCAAAAGCACTAGCGGGAGTCGAGCAGTACTTC. The chain joins TRBV29-1 to TRBJ2-7, with TRBD2 matching over 11 bases. This CDR3 comprises 13 residues. Germline V gene data show CDR1 as SQVTM and CDR2 as ANQGSEA. Losses at the gene ends were 7 bases for V and 6 bases for J; bases not matched to a gene: 8.

The rearrangement uses TRBV3-1 (or the pseudogene TRBV3-2) and TRBJ1-1; D remains unclear. The V end lost 4 bases, the J end lost 1 base, and 7 bases lay between the germline ends. The CDR3 is 13 amino acids. Germline CDR1 is LGHDT and CDR2 is YNNKEL (reference sequence). CDR3: CASSLQRNTEAFF. In nucleotides, the CDR3 is TGTGCCAGCAGCCTACAGAGGAACACTGAAGCTTTCTTT.

The chain joins TRBV5-4 to TRBJ2-1; D may be TRBD2 (7 bases). Trimming cost V 6 bases and J 5 bases, with 21 bases left between them. This CDR3 comprises 16 residues. Germline-derived CDR1 and CDR2 are SGHNT and YYREEE (reference sequence). In DNA form, the CDR3 reads TGTGCCAGCATAGGTCCGTGGGGGGGGCTAAACAATGAGCAGTTCTTC. Encoded protein: CASIGPWGGLNNEQFF. The whole variable domain, remainder taken from reference TRBV5-4 and TRBJ2-1, is ETGVTQSPTHLIKTRGQQVTLRCSSQSGHNTVSWYQQALGQGPQFIFQYYREEENGRGNFPPRFSGLQFPNYSSELNVNALELDDSALYLCASIGPWGGLNNEQFFGPGTRLTVL.

The rearrangement joins TRBV21-1 to TRBJ1-5. TRBV21-1 is described as a pseudogene. The CDR3 covers 10 residues. The CDR3 nucleotides read TGTGCCAGCACTAATCAGCCCCAGCATTTT. This encodes CASTNQPQHF.

With respect to this clone: Other DNA sequences from this sample encode an identical CDR3 as well. V and J are TRBV7-3 and TRBJ1-1; no firm D call. Trimming removed 1 base from V and 1 base from J, with 4 bases in between. Germline assignment: CDR1 SGHTA and CDR2 FQGTGA. This CDR3 region has 13 residues. CDR3 loop: CASSLRRNTEAFF. The DNA for the CDR3 is TGTGCCAGCAGCTTAAGGAGGAACACTGAAGCTTTCTTT.

The rearrangement joins TRBV13 to TRBJ2-1; TRBD1 matches at 7 bases. Germline CDR1 PRHDT, CDR2 FYEKMQ (reference sequence). This CDR3 spans 15 amino acids. J was trimmed by 5 bases and V by 5 bases; bases with no gene match: 9. CDR3 coding DNA: TGTGCCAGCAGCCCTACAGGGGAGTGGAACAATGAGCAGTTCTTC. This sequence encodes CASSPTGEWNNEQFF.

This chain uses TRBV5-4 with TRBJ2-6, with TRBD1 as a possible D gene (5 bases). V dropped 4 bases and J dropped 0 bases, with 17 bases sitting between them. Germline V lookup: CDR1 SGHNT, CDR2 YYREEE (reference sequence). The CDR3 length is 18 residues. The CDR3 here is CASSPGSQPLSGANVLTF. The CDR3, as DNA: TGTGCCAGCAGCCCAGGGTCGCAGCCTCTCTCTGGGGCCAACGTCCTGACTTTC. The full variable domain, rest sourced from reference TRBV5-4 and TRBJ2-6, is ETGVTQSPTHLIKTRGQQVTLRCSSQSGHNTVSWYQQALGQGPQFIFQYYREEENGRGNFPPRFSGLQFPNYSSELNVNALELDDSALYLCASSPGSQPLSGANVLTFGAGSRLTVL.

This clone has just a few counts. The chain employs TRBV19 and TRBJ1-2; 7 bases are a match to TRBD1. Per germline, CDR1 LNHDA and CDR2 SQIVND (reference sequence). The CDR3 runs to 16 residues. The V segment lost 3 bases and the J segment 0 bases; nucleotides outside the gene matches: 7. CDR3 coding DNA: TGTGCCAGTAGTATTAACCGGGACAGAACTAACTATGGCTACACCTTC. Translating it yields CASSINRDRTNYGYTF.

The V gene is TRBV4-1, the J gene TRBJ2-1; 11 positions match TRBD2. Germline values: CDR1 MGHRA, CDR2 YSYEKL. CDR3 length: 18 amino acids. The trim removed 0 bases at V and 3 bases at J, leaving 7 bases unmatched. The CDR3 is CASSQDKASGGIYNEQFF. The DNA of the CDR3 is TGCGCCAGCAGCCAAGATAAGGCTAGCGGGGGGATCTACAATGAGCAGTTCTTC.

The CDR3 reads CASSTEPRLAGDETQYF. CDR3 in DNA: TGCGCCAGCAGCACTGAGCCCAGACTAGCGGGAGACGAGACCCAGTACTTC. V usage is TRBV5-1 and J usage is TRBJ2-5; 12 nucleotides match TRBD2. Germline V gives CDR1 SGHRS, CDR2 YFSETQ. This CDR3 has 17 amino acids. With 4 bases clipped from V and 5 bases from J, the junction kept 12 bases outside the gene matches.

In this sample, this clone turned up a few times. V and J are TRBV7-8 and TRBJ2-7, with TRBD1 matching over 9 bases. Germline CDR1 and CDR2: SGHVS and FQNEAQ. J was trimmed by 3 bases and V by 4 bases; bases with no gene match: 19. CDR3 size: 19 residues. CDR3: CASSSLPGTGKASFYEQYF. The CDR3 nucleotides are TGTGCCAGCAGCTCTTTACCCGGGACAGGGAAAGCCTCCTTCTACGAGCAGTACTTC.

The chain couples TRBV5-4 to TRBJ2-7, with 7 bases matching TRBD1. The CDR3 has 12 residues. V lost 7 bases and J lost 7; bases outside the gene matches: 8. Looked up from germline, CDR1 is SGHNT and CDR2 is YYREEE (reference sequence). The chain's CDR3 is CASGRQGNEQYF. In DNA, the CDR3 is TGTGCCAGCGGTAGACAGGGAAATGAGCAGTACTTC. The variable domain in full, completed from reference TRBV5-4 and TRBJ2-7, reads ETGVTQSPTHLIKTRGQQVTLRCSSQSGHNTVSWYQQALGQGPQFIFQYYREEENGRGNFPPRFSGLQFPNYSSELNVNALELDDSALYLCASGRQGNEQYFGPGTRLTVT.

J is TRBJ2-1 and V is TRBV3-1 (or the pseudogene TRBV3-2); the D is unclear. V shed 1 base and J shed 2 bases, with 12 bases lying between them. The CDR3 contains 16 residues. CDR1 and CDR2 (germline): LGHDT, YNNKEL (reference sequence). DNA for the CDR3: TGTGCCAGCAGCCAAGGTAATGTAGTTGCCTACAATGAGCAGTTCTTC. Amino acid sequence: CASSQGNVVAYNEQFF.

V gene TRBV9 combines with J gene TRBJ2-1, with TRBD1 identical over 10 bases. The J segment lost 1 base and the V segment lost 2 bases, leaving 9 bases of the junction unmatched. CDR3 length: 18 residues. The germline V gene encodes CDR1 SGDLS and CDR2 YYNGEE. The CDR3 protein is CASSVRQGAISSYNEQFF. CDR3 nucleotides: TGTGCCAGCAGCGTGAGACAGGGGGCTATTAGTTCCTACAATGAGCAGTTCTTC. Filled out from reference TRBV9 and TRBJ2-1, the complete variable domain reads DSGVTQTPKHLITATGQRVTLRCSPRSGDLSVYWYQQSLDQGLQFLIQYYNGEERAKGNILERFSAQQFPDLHSELNLSSLELGDSALYFCASSVRQGAISSYNEQFFGPGTRLTVL.

The DNA of the CDR3 is TGTGCCAGCAGCCCCGTACTCACTGTCTACGAGCAGTACTTC. This gives the protein CASSPVLTVYEQYF. The chain joins TRBV7-2 to TRBJ2-7; D gene unclear. The V and J ends lost 5 bases and 3 bases respectively, with 14 bases between them. Germline-derived CDR1 and CDR2 are SGHTA and FQGNSA. The length of the CDR3 is 14 residues.

The chain couples TRBV18 to TRBJ2-3, with 11 bases that match TRBD2. V lost 0 bases to trimming and J lost 0 bases; unmatched junction nucleotides: 5. CDR1 and CDR2 from the germline V gene are KGHSH and LQKENI. The CDR3 spans 18 residues. The CDR3 protein is CASSPPSLAGGSTDTQYF. The CDR3 DNA sequence: TGTGCCAGCTCACCACCGAGCCTAGCGGGGGGTAGCACAGATACGCAGTATTTT. Drawing the rest from reference TRBV18 and TRBJ2-3, the complete variable domain is NAGVMQNPRHLVRRRGQEARLRCSPMKGHSHVYWYRQLPEEGLKFMVYLQKENIIDESGMPKERFSAEFPKEGPSILRIQQVVRGDSAAYFCASSPPSLAGGSTDTQYFGPGTRLTVL.

The V and J genes are TRBV7-2 and TRBJ2-1, with D uncertain. The CDR3 consists of 11 residues. The germline V gene encodes CDR1 SGHTA and CDR2 FQGNSA. Trimming removed 1 base at V and 8 bases at J, with 3 bases between. The CDR3, as DNA: TGTGCCAGCAGCTTAGTAGATGAGCAGTTCTTC. Its translation is CASSLVDEQFF.

The chain uses TRBV4-3 and TRBJ2-2; weak D call: TRBD2 (6 bases). This CDR3 is built from 15 residues. Trimming removed 2 bases from V and 7 bases from J, with 14 bases in between. In germline, CDR1 is LGHNA, CDR2 YSLEER. CDR3 in amino acids: CASSQTAGNGGELFF. The DNA of the CDR3 is TGCGCCAGCAGCCAAACGGCGGGAAATGGCGGGGAGCTGTTTTTT.

The CDR3 is CASSPSPGEQYF. CDR3 sequence (DNA): TGCGCCAGCAGCCCGTCCCCGGGGGAGCAGTACTTC. The J gene is TRBJ2-7, the V gene TRBV5-1; TRBD2 might be the D (5 bases). This CDR3 has 12 residues. Germline V gene sequence: CDR1 SGHRS, CDR2 YFSETQ. V was trimmed by 4 bases and J by 7 bases, leaving 12 bases between them.

This clone occurred once. The V and J genes are TRBV18 and TRBJ2-5; 10 bases line up with TRBD1. The trim removed 9 bases at V and 5 bases at J, leaving 15 bases unmatched. Germline CDR1 is KGHSH and CDR2 is LQKENI. The CDR3 is made up of 16 amino acids. CDR3 bases: TGTGCCAGTACGACCCGGGACAGGGGTTCAGGGGAGACCCAGTACTTC. Its translation: CASTTRDRGSGETQYF.

This rearrangement joins TRBV6-5 to TRBJ1-2, with 8 bases identical to TRBD1. Germline V gene sequence: CDR1 MNHEY, CDR2 SVGAGI. The V and J ends lost 6 bases and 4 bases, in that order; junction bases with no gene match: 7. The CDR3 runs to 14 residues. This CDR3 reads CASSLTGELYGYTF. As DNA, the CDR3 is TGTGCCAGCAGCTTGACAGGGGAACTCTATGGCTACACCTTC.